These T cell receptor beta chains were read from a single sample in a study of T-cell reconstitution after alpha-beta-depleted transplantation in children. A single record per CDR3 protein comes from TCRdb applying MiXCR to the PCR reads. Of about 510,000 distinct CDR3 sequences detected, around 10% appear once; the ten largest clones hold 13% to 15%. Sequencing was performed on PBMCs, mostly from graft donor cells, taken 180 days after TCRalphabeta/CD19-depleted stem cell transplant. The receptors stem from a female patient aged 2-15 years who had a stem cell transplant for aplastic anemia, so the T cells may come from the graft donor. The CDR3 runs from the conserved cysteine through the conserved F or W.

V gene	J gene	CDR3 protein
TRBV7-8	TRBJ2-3	CASSLAVAGGPDTQYF
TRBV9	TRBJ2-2	CASSVGVNSPNTGELFF
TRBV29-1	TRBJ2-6	CSVPTNGDHFSGANVLTF
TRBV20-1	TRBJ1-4	CSARVGGMDEKLFF
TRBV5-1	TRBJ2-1	CASSLGLGAAYNEQFF
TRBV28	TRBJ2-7	CASSPGVGGYEQYF
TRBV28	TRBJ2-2	CASSPDSGRVTGELFF
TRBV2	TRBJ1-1	CASSLTGAGTEAFF
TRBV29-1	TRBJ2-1	CGLCGGRYNEQFF
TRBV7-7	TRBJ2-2	CASSFRDRVDLANTGELFF
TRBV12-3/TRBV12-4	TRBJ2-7	CASSAAYSGGRYF
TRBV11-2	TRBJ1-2	CASSLSWTSRDVALGYGYTF
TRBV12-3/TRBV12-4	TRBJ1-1	CASRDSGQGTLNTEAFF
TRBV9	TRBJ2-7	CASSVEGRPSYEQYF
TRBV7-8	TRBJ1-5	CASSFDSPGFNQPQHF
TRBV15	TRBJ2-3	CATSVWNTDTQYF
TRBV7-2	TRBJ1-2	CASSLSVGPNYGYTF
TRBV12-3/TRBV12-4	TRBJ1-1	CTISLGVNTEAFF
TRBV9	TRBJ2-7	CASSVGGSSISYEQYF
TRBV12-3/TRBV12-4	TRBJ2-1	CASSSLRAGARDNEQFF
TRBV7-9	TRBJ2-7	CASRLSGGLSYEQYF
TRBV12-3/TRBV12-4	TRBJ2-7	CASSSGLAGGGTYEQYF
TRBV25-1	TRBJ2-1	CASRGPGLAGAGYYNEQFF
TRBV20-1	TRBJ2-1	CSARELAGAYEQFF
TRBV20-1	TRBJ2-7	CSARAGTGFLYEQYF
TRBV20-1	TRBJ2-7	CARPGQDAYEQYF
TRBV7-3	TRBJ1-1	CASSLSSHVAWAGEIGDTEAFF
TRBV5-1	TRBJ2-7	CASSLAGTAYEQYF
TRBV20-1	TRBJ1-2	CSAPTDRNYGYTF
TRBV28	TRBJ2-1	CASRIAGGAYNEQFF
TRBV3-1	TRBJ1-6	CASSLWAYNSPLHF
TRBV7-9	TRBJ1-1	CASSVGQGAPWNTEAFF
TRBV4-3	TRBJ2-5	CASSQDPGPTETQYF
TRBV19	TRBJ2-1	CASSRGPGAYNEQFF
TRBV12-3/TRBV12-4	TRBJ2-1	CASSAPGLAGENEQFF
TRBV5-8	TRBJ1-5	CASSYDRGGNQPQHF
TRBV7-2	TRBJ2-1	CASRTRVGHEQFF
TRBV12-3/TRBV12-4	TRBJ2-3	CASSLSRLADTQYF
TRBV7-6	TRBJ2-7	CASSLWGSDQYF
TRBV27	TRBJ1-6	CANPGTGYNSPLHF
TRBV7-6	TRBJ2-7	CASSLASTYEQYF
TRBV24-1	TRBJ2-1	CATSDFRLAGAYNEQFF
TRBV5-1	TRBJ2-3	CASSDPGTDTQYF
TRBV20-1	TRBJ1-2	CSASSGADYGYTF
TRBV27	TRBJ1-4	CASRSPGRAEKLFF
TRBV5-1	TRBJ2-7	CASSMTGTSNYEQYF
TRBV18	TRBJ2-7	CASSPRAGGHGYEQYF
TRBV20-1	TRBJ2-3	CSASSSGSTDTQYF
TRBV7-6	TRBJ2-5	CASSLDRNQETQYF
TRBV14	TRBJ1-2	CASSPETFRRDYGYTF
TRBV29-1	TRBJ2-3	CSVESGQGRNTQYF
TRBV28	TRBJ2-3	CASSSPLRLAGGGTDTQYF
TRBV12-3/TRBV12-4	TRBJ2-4	CASSLLYEGDRAKNIQYF
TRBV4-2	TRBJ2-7	CASSQDGLADPYEQYF
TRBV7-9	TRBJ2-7	CASSSSSHVWQYF